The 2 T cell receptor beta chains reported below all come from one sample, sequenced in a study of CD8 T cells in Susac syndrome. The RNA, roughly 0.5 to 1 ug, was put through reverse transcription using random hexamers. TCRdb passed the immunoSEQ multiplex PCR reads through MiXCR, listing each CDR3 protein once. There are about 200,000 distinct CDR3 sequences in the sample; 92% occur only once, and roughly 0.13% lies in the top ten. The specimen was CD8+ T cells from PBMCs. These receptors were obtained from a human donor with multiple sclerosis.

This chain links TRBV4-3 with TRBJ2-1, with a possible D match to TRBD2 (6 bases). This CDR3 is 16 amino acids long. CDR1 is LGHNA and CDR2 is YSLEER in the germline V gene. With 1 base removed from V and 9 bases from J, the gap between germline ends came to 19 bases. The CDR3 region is CASSQALAGMGSEQFF. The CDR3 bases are TGCGCCAGCAGCCAAGCACTAGCCGGGATGGGCAGTGAGCAGTTCTTC.

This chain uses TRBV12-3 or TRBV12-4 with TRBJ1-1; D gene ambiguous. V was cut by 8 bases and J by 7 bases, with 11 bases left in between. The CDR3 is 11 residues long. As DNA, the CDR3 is TGTGCCAGCGGTTGGGGAAATGAAGCTTTCTTT. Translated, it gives CASGWGNEAFF.